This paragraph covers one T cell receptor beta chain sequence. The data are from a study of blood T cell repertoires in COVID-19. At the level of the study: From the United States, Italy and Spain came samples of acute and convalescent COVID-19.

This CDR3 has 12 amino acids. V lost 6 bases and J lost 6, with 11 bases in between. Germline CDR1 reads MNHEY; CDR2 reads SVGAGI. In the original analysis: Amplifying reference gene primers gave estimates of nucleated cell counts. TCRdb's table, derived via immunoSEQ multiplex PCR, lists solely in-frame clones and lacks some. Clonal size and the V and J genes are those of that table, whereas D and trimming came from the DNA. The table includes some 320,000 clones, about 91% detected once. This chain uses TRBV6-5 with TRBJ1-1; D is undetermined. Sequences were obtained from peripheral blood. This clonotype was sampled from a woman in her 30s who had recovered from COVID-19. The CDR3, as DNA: TGTGCCAGCAGACCTAGAGCCCCTGAAGCTTTCTTT. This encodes CASRPRAPEAFF.